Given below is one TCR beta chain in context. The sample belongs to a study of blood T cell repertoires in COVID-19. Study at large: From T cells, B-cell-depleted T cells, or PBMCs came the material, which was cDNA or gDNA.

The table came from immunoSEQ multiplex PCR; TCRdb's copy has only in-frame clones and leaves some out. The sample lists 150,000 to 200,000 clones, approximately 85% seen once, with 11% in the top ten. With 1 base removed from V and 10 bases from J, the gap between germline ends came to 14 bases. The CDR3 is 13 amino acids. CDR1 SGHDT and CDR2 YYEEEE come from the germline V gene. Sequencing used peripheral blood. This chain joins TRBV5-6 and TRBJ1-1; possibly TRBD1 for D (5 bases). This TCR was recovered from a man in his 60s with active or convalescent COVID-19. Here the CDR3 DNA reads TGTGCCAGCAGCTTGTGGCAGGGTCCCTCAGCTTTCTTT. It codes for CASSLWQGPSAFF. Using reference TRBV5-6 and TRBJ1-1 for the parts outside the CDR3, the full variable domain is DAGVTQSPTHLIKTRGQQVTLRCSPKSGHDTVSWYQQALGQGPQFIFQYYEEEERQRGNFPDRFSGHQFPNYSSELNVNALLLGDSALYLCASSLWQGPSAFFGQGTRLTVV.